A single TCR beta chain is shown here with its context. Its target is not known. Assay used: immunoSEQ multiplex PCR; TCRdb lists only in-frame clones, some missing. The sample includes approximately 2.1 million clones, 85% to 95% seen only once; the top ten take 0.39%. This sample was included in a study of shared clonotypes between healthy human individuals. Study-wide background: CD4 naive and memory got three plates each, CD8 naive two, CD8 memory one. General observations from the study: The diversity represented, both genetic and in exposure history, was limited by few donors. Relative to clonotypes present in all four donors, those not shared had lower generation probabilities.

Germline V gene sequence: CDR1 SGDLS, CDR2 YYNGEE. The CDR3 length is 12 residues. Trimming removed 3 bases from V and 9 bases from J, with 10 bases in between. The V and J genes are TRBV9 and TRBJ2-1; possible D gene TRBD1, 6 bases. Sequenced sample: naive CD4+ T cells from PBMCs. Described subset: CD45RA+ positively selected. The clonotype originates from a man between 18 and 35 years old in good health. Some clones in this sample may be carry-over from other donors' samples. The CDR3 sequence is CASSDRGGEQFF. DNA of the CDR3: TGTGCCAGCAGCGACAGAGGGGGTGAGCAGTTCTTC.